This T cell receptor (beta chain) derives from a study of tumor and adjacent non-tumor tissue in lung cancer. Study-level results: Tumor repertoires had a smaller top 100 clone share than normal lung. Significantly higher TCR diversity was found in tumor than normal lung.

TCRbeta libraries were built with three rounds of nested PCR, modified from ARM-PCR. MiXCR, run by TCRdb on the multiplex PCR reads, gives a single entry per CDR3 protein. The data contain roughly 66,000 distinct CDR3 sequences, around 73% of them singletons. CDR1 and CDR2 (germline): SGHAT, FQDESV (reference sequence). CDR3 size: 13 residues. The template was RNA from unsorted bulk tissue. A remark on this clonotype: Its cognate antigen is unknown. At one end the junction does not follow the germline gene, possibly because of a read error.

The J gene is TRBJ2-3, the V gene TRBV11-1; the D is unclear. The sequencing sample was made of lung tumor tissue. The TCR sequence derives from a man aged 55-75 years with non-small cell lung cancer. CDR3 sequence reads: CACSSQSSDTPYF. The CDR3 region has the DNA TGTGCCTGCAGCTCCCAGAGTTCAGATACGCCGTATTTT. The whole variable domain, remainder taken from reference TRBV11-1 and TRBJ2-3, is EAEVAQSPRYKITEKSQAVAFWCDPISGHATLYWYRQILGQGPELLVQFQDESVVDDSQLPKDRFSAERLKGVDSTLKIQPAELGDSAMYLCACSSQSSDTPYFGPGTRLTVL.